Presented here are 6 T cell receptor beta chains from one specimen sequenced in a study of blood T cell repertoires in COVID-19. Measured with immunoSEQ multiplex PCR; TCRdb has only the in-frame clones, and not every one. The sample includes hundreds of thousands of clones, 70% to 90% of them seen just once. The sample consisted of peripheral blood. The receptors shown here come from a woman between 25 and 40 years old with COVID-19, enrolled during active disease.

This chain connects TRBV5-4 to TRBJ2-7; 10 bases align to TRBD1. Germline V lookup: CDR1 SGHNT, CDR2 YYREEE (reference sequence). The V segment lost 4 bases and the J segment 4 bases; nucleotides outside the gene matches: 2. The CDR3 contains 13 residues. The CDR3 is CASSGDRGYEQYF. Written as DNA, the CDR3 is TGTGCCAGCAGCGGGGACAGGGGATACGAGCAGTACTTC.

In regard to this clone: One junction end disagrees with the germline gene, perhaps due to a read error. The chain uses TRBV5-1 and TRBJ2-3; D uncertain. Germline V gene data show CDR1 as SGHRS and CDR2 as YFSETQ. The CDR3 is 16 amino acids. CDR3 in amino acids: CASSLLSPRVTDAQYF. In nucleotides, the CDR3 is TGCGCCAGCAGCCTCCTCTCACCCCGCGTCACAGATGCGCAGTATTTT.

J is TRBJ2-7 and V is TRBV2; weak D call: TRBD1 (6 bases). Germline CDR1 and CDR2: SNHLY and FYNNEI. This CDR3 has 15 amino acids. V lost 6 bases and J lost 6, with 21 bases in between. The CDR3 here is CASSTQPGQPGEQYF. Here the CDR3 DNA reads TGTGCCAGCAGCACCCAACCGGGACAACCGGGCGAGCAGTACTTC. Drawing the rest from reference TRBV2 and TRBJ2-7, the complete variable domain is EPEVTQTPSHQVTQMGQEVILRCVPISNHLYFYWYRQILGQKVEFLVSFYNNEISEKSEIFDDQFSVERPDGSNFTLKIRSTKLEDSAMYFCASSTQPGQPGEQYFGPGTRLTVT.

J is TRBJ1-1 and V is TRBV9, with 7 bases aligning to TRBD1. The germline gives CDR1 SGDLS, CDR2 YYNGEE. The CDR3 is 13 residues long. V gave up 6 bases and J gave up 6 bases; unmatched junction bases: 8. The CDR3: CASTVYRGAEAFF. The CDR3 DNA reads as TGTGCCAGCACCGTCTACAGGGGCGCTGAAGCTTTCTTT.

This clone came up many times. This chain links TRBV9 with TRBJ2-3, with D hard to call. This CDR3 spans 15 amino acids. The ends were cut back, 2 bases at V and 2 bases at J, with 12 bases in the middle. Germline assignment: CDR1 SGDLS and CDR2 YYNGEE. CDR3 region: CASSVLISFTDTQYF. DNA of the CDR3: TGTGCCAGCAGCGTTTTAATCTCCTTCACAGATACGCAGTATTTT. Looking up the rest from reference TRBV9 and TRBJ2-3 gives the full variable domain: DSGVTQTPKHLITATGQRVTLRCSPRSGDLSVYWYQQSLDQGLQFLIQYYNGEERAKGNILERFSAQQFPDLHSELNLSSLELGDSALYFCASSVLISFTDTQYFGPGTRLTVL.

V gene TRBV19 combines with J gene TRBJ2-1; the match to TRBD2 covers 9 bases. V dropped 5 bases and J dropped 6; count of bases not matched to a gene: 2. This CDR3 comprises 13 residues. Germline loops: CDR1 LNHDA, CDR2 SQIVND (reference sequence). CDR3 sequence (DNA): TGTGCCAGTAGTGTAGCGGGGGTCAATGAGCAGTTCTTC. The encoded protein is CASSVAGVNEQFF.